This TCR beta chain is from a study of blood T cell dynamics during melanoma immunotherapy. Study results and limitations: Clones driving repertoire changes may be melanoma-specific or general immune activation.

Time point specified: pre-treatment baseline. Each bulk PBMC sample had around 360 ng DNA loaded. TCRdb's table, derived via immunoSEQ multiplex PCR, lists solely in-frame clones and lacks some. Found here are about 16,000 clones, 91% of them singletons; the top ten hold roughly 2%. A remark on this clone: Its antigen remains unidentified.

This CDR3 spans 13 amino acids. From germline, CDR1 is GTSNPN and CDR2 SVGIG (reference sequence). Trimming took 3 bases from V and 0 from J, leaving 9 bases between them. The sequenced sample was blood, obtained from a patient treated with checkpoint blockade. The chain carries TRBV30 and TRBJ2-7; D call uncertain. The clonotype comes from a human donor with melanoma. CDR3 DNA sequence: TGTGCCTGGAGGTTGACGAGCTCCTACGAGCAGTACTTC. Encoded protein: CAWRLTSSYEQYF. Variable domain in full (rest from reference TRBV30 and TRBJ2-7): SQTIHQWPATLVQPVGSPLSLECTVEGTSNPNLYWYRQAAGRGLQLLFYSVGIGQISSEVPQNLSASRPQDRQFILSSKKLLLSDSGFYLCAWRLTSSYEQYFGPGTRLTVT.